These 25 T cell receptor beta chains originate from one sample sequenced in a study of CD8+CD57+ T cells in acquired aplastic anemia. TCR beta VDJ and CDR3 were profiled, and genomic DNA was the template. MiXCR was run by TCRdb on the reads, yielding one entry per CDR3 protein. The repertoire holds more than 45,000 distinct CDR3 sequences, with around two thirds as singletons. The sequencing input was sorted CD4+, CD8+, or CD8+CD57+ T cells (not recorded which) from PBMCs. The receptor set was obtained from a human donor in good health, serving as a control.

This clonotype is medium-sized (0.01 to 0.1%). J is TRBJ2-7 and V is TRBV6-1, with TRBD1 identical over 8 bases. The V gene end was trimmed by 6 bases and the J gene end by 3 bases; junction bases not matched to a gene: 7. The germline V gene has CDR1 MNHNS and CDR2 SASEGT. The CDR3 spans 14 residues. This CDR3 reads CASSGSDRGYEQYF. In DNA form, the CDR3 reads TGTGCCAGCAGCGGATCCGACAGGGGCTACGAGCAGTACTTC.

V and J are TRBV7-9 and TRBJ2-5; perhaps TRBD2 as D (5 bases). The V end lost 6 bases, the J end lost 2 bases, and 10 bases lay between the germline ends. Germline CDR1 and CDR2: SEHNR and FQNEAQ (reference sequence). This CDR3 spans 13 amino acids. The chain's CDR3 is CASSAGLQETQYF. CDR3 DNA sequence: TGTGCCAGCAGTGCGGGCCTTCAAGAGACCCAGTACTTC.

This clonotype was seen a few times. The V call is TRBV7-9, the J call TRBJ1-6; no clear D. The V and J ends lost 8 bases and 5 bases respectively, with 7 bases between them. The CDR3 runs 12 residues. CDR1 and CDR2 from the germline V gene are SEHNR and FQNEAQ (reference sequence). The CDR3 spells CASGVDNSPLHF. CDR3 in DNA: TGTGCCAGCGGGGTCGATAATTCACCCCTCCACTTT.

This clonotype is medium-sized within its sample. This chain joins TRBV9 and TRBJ2-7; the D gene could be TRBD1 or TRBD2 (5 bases each). CDR1 SGDLS and CDR2 YYNGEE come from the germline V gene. The CDR3 is 14 residues long. Trimming took off 0 bases at V and 6 bases at J, with 13 bases between the two ends. The CDR3 protein is CASSVEGDRGEQYF. For the CDR3, the DNA is TGTGCCAGCAGCGTAGAGGGAGATAGGGGCGAGCAGTACTTC. Together with reference TRBV9 and TRBJ2-7, the CDR3 gives the full variable domain: DSGVTQTPKHLITATGQRVTLRCSPRSGDLSVYWYQQSLDQGLQFLIQYYNGEERAKGNILERFSAQQFPDLHSELNLSSLELGDSALYFCASSVEGDRGEQYFGPGTRLTVT.

The rearrangement uses TRBV10-3 and TRBJ2-7; 9 bases match TRBD1. The CDR3 loop spans 14 amino acids. V lost 4 bases, J lost 4 bases, and 5 bases stayed unmatched. From germline, CDR1 is ENHRY and CDR2 SYGVKD. The CDR3 DNA follows: TGTGCCATCAGTGGGGGGACAGGGTCGTACGAGCAGTACTTC. Translation gives CAISGGTGSYEQYF.

The chain links TRBV5-1 to TRBJ2-7, with D unresolved. The CDR3 totals 14 residues. CDR1 and CDR2 (germline): SGHRS, YFSETQ. Trimming stripped 2 bases from V and 0 bases from J, with 9 bases between. The CDR3 DNA follows: TGCGCCAGCAGCTTCGACGGATTCTCCTACGAGCAGTACTTC. Its protein product is CASSFDGFSYEQYF.

This clonotype was seen more than once but under ten times. This sequence joins TRBV14 and TRBJ1-6; weak D call: TRBD1 (5 bases). Per the germline V gene, CDR1 is SGHDN and CDR2 is FVKESK. Between the trimmed V and J ends, which lost 3 bases and 11 bases, there was a span of 26 bases. The CDR3 runs 18 residues. CDR3 residues: CASSQDPRDGGNFTPLHF. CDR3 in DNA: TGTGCCAGCAGCCAGGACCCCCGGGACGGTGGAAACTTTACACCCCTCCACTTT. The full variable domain, its missing parts supplied by reference TRBV14 and TRBJ1-6, is EAGVTQFPSHSVIEKGQTVTLRCDPISGHDNLYWYRRVMGKEIKFLLHFVKESKQDESGMPNNRFLAERTGGTYSTLKVQPAELEDSGVYFCASSQDPRDGGNFTPLHFGNGTRLTVT.

The V call is TRBV7-2, the J call TRBJ2-7; D is undetermined. CDR1 SGHTA and CDR2 FQGNSA come from the germline V gene. This CDR3 has 13 residues. Trimming stripped 1 base from V and 1 base from J, with 5 bases between. CDR3 residues: CASSLGFSYEQYF. The CDR3 nucleotides are TGTGCCAGCAGCTTAGGGTTTTCCTACGAGCAGTACTTC.

The chain employs TRBV7-2 and TRBJ1-1; weak D call: TRBD1 (5 bases). This CDR3 is built from 13 residues. The germline V and J ends were trimmed by 5 bases and 6 bases, with 13 bases remaining between them. The germline gives CDR1 SGHTA, CDR2 FQGNSA. The CDR3 region has the DNA TGTGCCAGCAGCCCAGCAGGGAATCCTGAAGCTTTCTTT. It specifies CASSPAGNPEAFF.

This chain joins TRBV7-2 and TRBJ2-5; D is undetermined. TRBJ2-7 explains the end of the DNA better; the J call may be wrong. In germline, CDR1 is SGHTA, CDR2 FQGNSA. The CDR3 totals 12 residues. CDR3 coding DNA: TGTGCCAGCAGCGCTACAAGCTACGAGCAGTACTTC. Encoded protein: CASSATSYEQYF.

The V and J genes are TRBV2 and TRBJ2-7; 10 bases line up with TRBD1. CDR1 is SNHLY, CDR2 FYNNEI, per germline. The V gene end was trimmed by 6 bases and the J gene end by 4 bases; junction bases not matched to a gene: 6. The CDR3 contains 14 residues. The CDR3 DNA reads as TGTGCCAGCAGCCTTGGACAGGGGGTATACGAGCAGTACTTC. Translating gives CASSLGQGVYEQYF. Based on the CDR3 plus reference TRBV2 and TRBJ2-7, the full variable domain is EPEVTQTPSHQVTQMGQEVILRCVPISNHLYFYWYRQILGQKVEFLVSFYNNEISEKSEIFDDQFSVERPDGSNFTLKIRSTKLEDSAMYFCASSLGQGVYEQYFGPGTRLTVT.

The rearrangement joins TRBV9 to TRBJ2-7; D possibly corresponds to TRBD2 (5 bases). Germline V lookup: CDR1 SGDLS, CDR2 YYNGEE. V lost 6 bases and J 3 bases, leaving 25 bases between the germline ends. The CDR3 contains 17 residues. The CDR3, as DNA: TGTGCCAGCACGTTAGACATCGGGGAGAAAGATCTCTACGAGCAGTACTTC. Translating gives CASTLDIGEKDLYEQYF.

This clonotype came up many times. The chain carries TRBV6-4 and TRBJ2-3; TRBD2 matches 10 bases. The junction had 3 bases not matched to a gene; V was cut back by 5 bases and J by 1 base. In germline, CDR1 is MRHNA, CDR2 SNTAGT. This CDR3 has 15 residues. The CDR3 nucleotides are TGTGCCAGCAGTTTGGGGACTAGCGGCACAGATACGCAGTATTTT. Amino acids: CASSLGTSGTDTQYF.

By its share, this clonotype is large. This sequence joins TRBV29-1 and TRBJ1-1, with D perhaps matching TRBD1 (6 bases). V lost 4 bases and J 3 bases, leaving 15 bases between the germline ends. The CDR3 has 14 residues. The germline CDR1 and CDR2 sequences are SQVTM and ANQGSEA. CDR3 nucleotides: TGCAGCGTTGGCGGGGGGCGAGGGGACACTGAAGCTTTCTTT. Translated, it gives CSVGGGRGDTEAFF.

This CDR3 reads CASSLTGTVNTEAFF. The CDR3 DNA reads as TGTGCCAGCAGCCTAACCGGGACAGTGAACACTGAAGCTTTCTTT. The chain combines TRBV11-3 with TRBJ1-1; 7 bases match TRBD1. The CDR3 sequence is 15 residues long. Germline trimming cut 5 bases from V and 0 bases from J; bases unmatched to any gene: 6. Per germline, CDR1 SGHNT and CDR2 YENEEA.

This chain's CDR3 is CASRADISGANVLTF. CDR3 DNA: TGTGCCAGCAGGGCTGACATCTCTGGGGCCAACGTCCTGACTTTC. This chain connects TRBV25-1 to TRBJ2-6; D is uncertain. Trimming removed 6 bases at V and 0 bases at J, with 9 bases between. Germline V gene sequence: CDR1 MGHDK, CDR2 SYGVNS. CDR3 length equals 15 residues.

Relative to its sample, this clonotype is medium-sized. Mismatch with germline at one junction end may stem from a read error. The rearrangement joins TRBV29-1 to TRBJ2-7, with TRBD2 matching over 8 bases. Looked up from germline, CDR1 is SQVTM and CDR2 is ANQGSEA. This CDR3 has 13 amino acids. The CDR3 DNA reads TGCAGCGTCCGTAGCGGGATCTCCCACGAGCAGTACTTC. Residues: CSVRSGISHEQYF.

This clonotype was detected only once. The rearrangement links TRBV20-1 to TRBJ2-1; 9 positions agree with TRBD2. The CDR3 is 13 amino acids. Unmatched junction bases numbered 9, after V lost 5 bases and J lost 10 bases. Germline CDR1 reads DFQATT; CDR2 reads SNEGSKA (reference sequence). The CDR3 spells CSASRGLAQEQFF. In DNA form, the CDR3 reads TGCAGTGCTTCGCGGGGACTAGCTCAGGAGCAGTTCTTC.

J is TRBJ2-3 and V is TRBV20-1; TRBD1 aligns across 8 bases. The CDR3 loop spans 19 amino acids. Germline V gene data show CDR1 as DFQATT and CDR2 as SNEGSKA (reference sequence). V lost 1 base and J lost 0; bases outside the gene matches: 15. CDR3 DNA sequence: TGCAGTGCTAGAGCCGGAAGACAGGGGCCCAAAATCAGCACAGATACGCAGTATTTT. This codes for CSARAGRQGPKISTDTQYF.

J is TRBJ2-7 and V is TRBV4-1; D is ambiguous. The germline CDR1 and CDR2 sequences are MGHRA and YSYEKL. V lost 0 bases and J 3 bases, leaving 15 bases between the germline ends. This CDR3 has 16 residues. This chain's CDR3 is CASSQDVAESFYEQYF. The CDR3 DNA sequence: TGCGCCAGCAGCCAAGATGTGGCGGAGAGTTTCTACGAGCAGTACTTC.

The chain links TRBV20-1 to TRBJ1-6, with D perhaps TRBD1 (6 bases). Trimming took 3 bases from V and 13 from J, leaving 16 bases between them. CDR1 and CDR2 from the germline V gene are DFQATT and SNEGSKA (reference sequence). The CDR3 has 13 amino acids. The DNA of the CDR3 is TGCAGTGCTAGGCTAGGGGGACTGGGCCCCCTCCACTTT. Its protein product is CSARLGGLGPLHF.

The J gene is TRBJ2-7, the V gene TRBV19, with D possibly being TRBD2 (5 bases). Germline V CDR1 and CDR2: LNHDA, SQIVND (reference sequence). V lost 10 bases to trimming and J lost 2 bases, with 15 bases between them. The CDR3 consists of 13 residues. The CDR3 DNA follows: TGTGCCACTGGACGCGGACTTGCCTACGAGCAGTACTTC. The encoded protein is CATGRGLAYEQYF.

This sequence joins TRBV9 and TRBJ1-5; D is possibly TRBD1 (6 bases). The V gene's germline CDR1 is SGDLS and CDR2 YYNGEE. Between the trimmed V and J ends, which lost 0 bases and 9 bases, there was a span of 10 bases. The CDR3 is made up of 13 amino acids. CDR3 sequence reads: CASSVEGEGPQHF. The CDR3 DNA reads TGTGCCAGCAGCGTAGAGGGGGAAGGGCCCCAGCATTTT.

This clonotype was picked up many times. This chain joins TRBV6-1 and TRBJ2-5, with no clear D. The germline CDR1 and CDR2 sequences are MNHNS and SASEGT. The CDR3 covers 14 residues. V shed 4 bases and J shed 2 bases, with 11 bases lying between them. CDR3 in amino acids: CASSGRRVQETQYF. CDR3 DNA sequence: TGTGCCAGCAGTGGGCGTAGGGTTCAAGAGACCCAGTACTTC.

The V gene is TRBV7-9, the J gene TRBJ2-1; tentatively, D is TRBD1 or TRBD2 (5 bases each). The germline V gene encodes CDR1 SEHNR and CDR2 FQNEAQ (reference sequence). Trimming took 1 base from V and 7 from J, leaving 14 bases between them. The length of the CDR3 is 15 residues. For the CDR3, the DNA is TGTGCCAGCAGCTTAGTGTCAGGGCGAGGGAATGAGCAGTTCTTC. Translation gives CASSLVSGRGNEQFF. The full variable domain, completed using reference TRBV7-9 and TRBJ2-1, is DTGVSQNPRHKITKRGQNVTFRCDPISEHNRLYWYRQTLGQGPEFLTYFQNEAQLEKSRLLSDRFSAERPKGSFSTLEIQRTEQGDSAMYLCASSLVSGRGNEQFFGPGTRLTVL.